This TCR beta chain was captured in a study of cytotoxic CD8 clonotypes in ibrutinib-treated CLL (dated by TCRdb to the early 2020s). The study in broad terms: The cohort included some 14 treatment-naive and 11 relapsed/refractory patients; around 17 were IGHV unmutated. Responses were partial in 24 patients and complete in 2; after median around 72 months follow-up, approximately 15 stayed in remission and some twelve progressed. Samples at response were collected after a median of about 13 months of treatment, with a range of about 6 to 40 months. On average, each sample yielded around 250,000 productive templates and over 90,000 productive rearrangements. Longitudinal samples were obtainable from about 30% of the roughly 90 participants in the trial. Cryopreserved peripheral blood mononuclear cells were collected before treatment, at response, and at either disease progression or sustained remission.

For TCR beta library preparation, roughly 2 micrograms of genomic DNA were extracted from the cryopreserved PBMCs. Longitudinal blood samples from CLL patients on ibrutinib monotherapy underwent high-throughput TCR beta sequencing. Patients were enrolled in a phase 2 open-label single-center ibrutinib monotherapy trial. The study at large found these results: Sustained-remission and progressing patients did not have matched sampling times, and lymph node repertoires were not examined. Clonality increased at ibrutinib response, stayed stable in sustained remission, and fell back toward baseline at progression. Baseline clonality was found to be higher than that of age-matched healthy donors and was strongly correlated with circulating CD8+ T-cell counts. Public clonotypes were rare and either shrank or stayed stable during treatment, and the rise in clonality at ibrutinib response reflected expansion of private clonotypes.

Each clonotype received, on average, about 9.7x coverage in deep resolution sequencing performed on a MiSeq, where the target depth lay between 1 in 1 million and 1 in 200,000 T cells. TCR beta libraries were generated with the immunoSEQ hsTCRB Kit. Turning to the authors' computational methods: Data were analyzed with ImmunoSEQ Data Assistant and ImmunoSEQ Analyzer, with V, D and J genes assigned per IMGT definitions. Clonality was computed as one minus normalized Shannon entropy of productive rearrangement frequencies, ranging from 0 to 1. Only overrepresented clonotypes making up at least 0.05% of the repertoire of each patient were included in the public clonotype analysis. About a dozen age-matched healthy donor repertoires from immuneACCESS served as clonality controls. In TCRdb, the immuneACCESS table is reduced to in-frame sequences with V and J assigned. These tables do not hold every clone; where another copy was compared, an unresolved V gene accounts for under half, and the others remain unexplained. V, J and clone size are taken as reported in that table, and D and trimming were inferred from the DNA itself. The sample has roughly 23,000 clones on record, around 80% of them singletons. Around 7.9% of the sample comes from the top ten.

Note on this clone: Its antigen has not been determined. No base qualities exist here, and no much larger clone lies one base off it.

There are 14 amino acids in the CDR3, from cysteine to phenylalanine inclusive. Only the CDR3 portion is preserved as DNA: 42 bases, with reading frame beginning at the first base. V drops 0 bases and J drops 1 base, leaving 7 bases in between. According to the germline V gene, CDR1 reads MNHEY and CDR2 reads SVGAGI. This sequence uses TRBV6-5 and TRBJ2-7, with no confident D gene call. This receptor was identified in a human donor with chronic lymphocytic leukemia. This material consisted of PBMCs, taken before ibrutinib treatment. The bases read TGTGCCAGCAGTTACTCGGTCGGATCCTACGAGCAGTACTTC. Translated, it gives CASSYSVGSYEQYF.